This T cell receptor beta chain came from a study of T cells expressing NK-cell markers. Turning to the study itself: It was sorted CD3+CD56-NKG2C+, CD3+CD56+NKG2C- and CD3+CD56+NKG2C+ T cells that provided the TCR beta repertoires. Seropositivity for HCMV was found in seven of the eight sequenced donors, with one seronegative.

TCRdb reprocessed the 5' RACE reads and stores each CDR3 protein as one record, lacking DNA. Recorded for this sample: roughly 350,000 distinct CDR3 sequences. The sequence was obtained from a man aged 18-75 years in good health. Input material: blood T cells: a sorted CD56 or NKG2C T cell subset, CD4+ or CD8+ T cells, or bulk PBMC T cells (not recorded which).

CDR3: CASRTSGGPYEQYF. The chain is built from TRBV12-3 or TRBV12-4 and TRBJ2-7; the D call from TCRdb, TRBD2, cannot be confirmed without DNA. This CDR3 is built from 14 residues.